This TCR beta chain is from a study of blood T cells in healthy people across ages. This clonotype turned up a few times. The ends were cut back, 1 base at V and 0 bases at J, with 7 bases in the middle. This CDR3 is 14 amino acids long. Germline CDR1 reads LGHNA; CDR2 reads YNFKEQ. The authors ran a second PCR of 7 to 11 cycles using a sample-barcoded 5' primer and a J-beta primer mix. TCRdb fed the 5' RACE reads into MiXCR, producing one record per CDR3 protein. The top ten hold roughly 3.7% of the sample, which has 600,000 or so distinct CDR3 sequences, roughly 21% seen once. What was sequenced was blood. The J gene is TRBJ2-7, the V gene TRBV4-2; D gene ambiguous. The sequence derives from a man between 65 and 79 years old in good health. The CDR3 is CASSQVIYSYEQYF. The CDR3 bases are TGTGCCAGCAGCCAAGTAATCTACTCCTACGAGCAGTACTTC.